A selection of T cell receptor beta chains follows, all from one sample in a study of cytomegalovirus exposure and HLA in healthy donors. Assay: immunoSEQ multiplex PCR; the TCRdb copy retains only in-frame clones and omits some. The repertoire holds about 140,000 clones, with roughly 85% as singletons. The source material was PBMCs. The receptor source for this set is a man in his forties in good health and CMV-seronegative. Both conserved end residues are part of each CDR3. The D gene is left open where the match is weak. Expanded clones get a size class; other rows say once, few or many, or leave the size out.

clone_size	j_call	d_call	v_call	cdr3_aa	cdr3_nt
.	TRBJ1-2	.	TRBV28	CASSNSGQLLNYGYTF	TGTGCCAGCAGCAATTCTGGACAGCTTCTCAACTATGGCTACACCTTC
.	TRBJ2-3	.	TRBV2	CASSEASYTQYF	TGTGCCAGCAGTGAAGCGTCATATACGCAGTATTTT
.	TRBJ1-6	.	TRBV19	CASSIETGSPLHF	TGTGCCAGTAGTATTGAAACAGGGTCACCCCTCCACTTT
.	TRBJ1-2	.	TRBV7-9	CASSHPGASYGYTF	TGTGCCAGCAGCCATCCAGGGGCCTCCTATGGCTACACCTTC
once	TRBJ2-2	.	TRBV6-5	CASSPKNTGELFF	TGTGCCAGCAGTCCAAAGAACACCGGGGAGCTGTTTTTT
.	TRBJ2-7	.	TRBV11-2	CASSSQGGAFYEQYF	TGTGCCAGCAGTTCTCAGGGGGGAGCGTTTTACGAGCAGTACTTC
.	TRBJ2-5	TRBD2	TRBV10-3	CAIKGGGALETQYF	TGTGCCATCAAGGGCGGGGGGGCGTTAGAGACCCAGTACTTC
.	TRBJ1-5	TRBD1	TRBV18	CASSPAGTGAHQPQHF	TGTGCCAGCTCACCAGCCGGGACAGGGGCGCATCAGCCCCAGCATTTT
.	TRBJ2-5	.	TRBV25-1	CASSSGAETQYF	TGTGCCAGCTCCTCTGGGGCCGAGACCCAGTACTTC
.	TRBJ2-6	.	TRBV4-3	CASSQVVSGANVLTF	TGCGCCAGCAGCCAAGTAGTCTCTGGGGCCAACGTCCTGACTTTC
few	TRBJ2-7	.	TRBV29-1	CSVLAGPYEQYF	TGCAGCGTCCTCGCGGGGCCCTACGAGCAGTACTTC
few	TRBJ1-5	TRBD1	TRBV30	CAWGTGFNQPQHF	TGTGCCTGGGGGACAGGGTTCAATCAGCCCCAGCATTTT
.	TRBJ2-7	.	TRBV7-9	CSSTTYQGYEQYF	TGTTCCAGCACCACCTACCAGGGCTACGAGCAGTACTTC
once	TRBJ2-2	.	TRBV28	CASRTDSPPNTGELFF	TGTGCCAGCAGAACAGACAGCCCTCCGAACACCGGGGAGCTGTTTTTT
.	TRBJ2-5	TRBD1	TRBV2	CASSSGTGSQETQYF	TGTGCCAGCAGTTCCGGGACAGGCTCTCAAGAGACCCAGTACTTC
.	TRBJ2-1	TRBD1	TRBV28	CASSPGDRAHEQFF	TGTGCCAGCAGTCCCGGTGACAGGGCACATGAGCAGTTCTTC
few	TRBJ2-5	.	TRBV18	CASSLIAGGEETQYF	TGTGCCAGCTCACTTATCGCGGGTGGTGAGGAGACCCAGTACTTC
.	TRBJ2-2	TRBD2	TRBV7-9	CASSSGLGFGELFF	TGTGCCAGCAGCTCGGGACTAGGATTCGGGGAGCTGTTTTTT
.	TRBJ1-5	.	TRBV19	CASRVVSGPQHF	TGTGCCAGTAGAGTGGTGTCGGGTCCCCAGCATTTT
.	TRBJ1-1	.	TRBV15	CATSRDADRTTEAFF	TGTGCCACCAGCAGAGATGCCGACAGGACCACTGAAGCTTTCTTT
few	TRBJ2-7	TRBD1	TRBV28	CASRPGTGVYEQYF	TGTGCCAGTCGACCGGGGACAGGGGTGTACGAGCAGTACTTC
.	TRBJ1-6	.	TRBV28	CASSLSKGIFSYNSPLHF	TGTGCCAGCAGTTTATCGAAGGGGATATTCTCCTATAATTCACCCCTCCACTTT
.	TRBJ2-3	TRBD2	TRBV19	CASSDLPASGGSTDTQYF	TGTGCCAGTAGTGACCTCCCAGCCTCGGGAGGTTCGACAGATACGCAGTATTTT
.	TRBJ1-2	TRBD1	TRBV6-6	CASSRGQGAGYTF	TGTGCCAGCAGCCGGGGACAGGGGGCTGGCTACACCTTC
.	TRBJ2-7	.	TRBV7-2	CASSLAPGTYEQYF	TGTGCCAGCAGCTTAGCACCAGGGACCTACGAGCAGTACTTC
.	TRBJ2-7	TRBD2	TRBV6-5	CASRPLAGGHYEQYF	TGTGCCAGCAGACCTCTAGCGGGAGGACACTACGAGCAGTACTTC
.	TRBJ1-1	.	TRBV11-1	CASSWMRENTEAFF	TGTGCCAGCAGCTGGATGAGGGAGAACACTGAAGCTTTCTTT
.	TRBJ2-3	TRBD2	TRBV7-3	CASSLTGLGGDTQYF	TGTGCCAGCAGCTTAACGGGACTAGGCGGAGATACGCAGTATTTT
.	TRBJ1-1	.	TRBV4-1	CASSQRRGIEAFF	TGCGCCAGCAGCCAGCGAAGAGGGATTGAAGCTTTCTTT
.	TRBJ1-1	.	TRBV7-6	CASSRDTNTEAFF	TGTGCCAGCAGCAGGGACACGAACACTGAAGCTTTCTTT
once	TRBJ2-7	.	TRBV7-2	CASSLATSPSYEQYF	TGTGCCAGCAGCTTAGCAACTTCTCCCTCCTACGAGCAGTACTTC
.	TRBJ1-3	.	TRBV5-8	CASSFRAKGNTIYF	TGTGCCAGCAGCTTCAGGGCGAAAGGAAACACCATATATTTT
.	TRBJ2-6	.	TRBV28	CASSFLVGSGANVLTF	TGTGCCAGCAGTTTTCTAGTTGGGTCTGGGGCCAACGTCCTGACTTTC
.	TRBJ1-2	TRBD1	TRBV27	CASSPRTGNGYTF	TGTGCCAGCAGTCCCCGGACAGGGAATGGCTACACCTTC
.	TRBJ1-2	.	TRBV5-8	CASTQRRDFGGYTF	TGTGCCAGCACCCAGAGGCGGGATTTCGGTGGCTACACCTTC
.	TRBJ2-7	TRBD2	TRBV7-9	CASSPSGRAPYEQYF	TGTGCCAGCAGCCCGAGCGGGAGGGCCCCCTACGAGCAGTACTTC
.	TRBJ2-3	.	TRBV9	CASCREEGTDTQYF	TGTGCCAGCTGCAGGGAAGAGGGCACAGATACGCAGTATTTT
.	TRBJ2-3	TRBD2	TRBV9	CASSVGRGGSTDTQYF	TGTGCCAGCAGCGTAGGACGGGGGGGAAGCACAGATACGCAGTATTTT
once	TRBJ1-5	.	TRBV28	CASFVQGGQPQHF	TGTGCCAGCTTTGTCCAGGGAGGTCAGCCCCAGCATTTT
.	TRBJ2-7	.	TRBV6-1	CASRAQGRDEQYF	TGTGCCAGCAGAGCACAGGGTAGGGACGAGCAGTACTTC
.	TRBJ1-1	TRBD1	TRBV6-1	CASSERTGSNTEAFF	TGTGCCAGCAGTGAAAGGACAGGCTCGAACACTGAAGCTTTCTTT